The 13 T cell receptor beta chains given below trace back to one sample, sequenced in a study of cytomegalovirus exposure and HLA in healthy donors. Researchers ran the PCR with 60 Vbeta and 13 Jbeta primers. The data were produced by immunoSEQ multiplex PCR, yet TCRdb's version contains in-frame clones alone and is incomplete. The sample shows about 140,000 clones, about four fifths of them seen only once. Sequenced material: PBMCs. The receptor source for this set is a man aged 40-50 years in good health and CMV-seronegative.

A word on this clone: Other nucleotide sequences in the sample specify the same CDR3. This rearrangement joins TRBV7-2 to TRBJ2-1; the D is unclear. The CDR3 has 11 amino acids. Germline lookup yields CDR1 SGHTA and CDR2 FQGNSA. V lost 2 bases, J lost 7 bases, and 3 bases lay in between. CDR3 loop: CASSLLNEQFF. CDR3 coding DNA: TGTGCCAGCAGCTTATTAAATGAGCAGTTCTTC.

This chain uses TRBV14 with TRBJ2-7, with 9 bases aligning to TRBD1. V gave up 4 bases and J gave up 1 base; unmatched junction bases: 2. Germline V gives CDR1 SGHDN, CDR2 FVKESK. This CDR3 has 14 residues. The CDR3 loop reads CASSLGQGSYEQYF. Here the CDR3 DNA reads TGTGCCAGCAGCCTGGGACAGGGTTCCTACGAGCAGTACTTC.

The chain carries TRBV5-4 and TRBJ2-1; no reliable D call. Looked up from germline, CDR1 is SGHNT and CDR2 is YYREEE (reference sequence). The CDR3 length is 11 residues. The V end was cut by 2 bases, the J end by 9 bases, with 6 bases between. The CDR3 nucleotides are TGTGCCAGCAGCTTAGGCGGTGAGCAGTTCTTC. Its protein is CASSLGGEQFF.

The V and J genes are TRBV11-1 and TRBJ2-6, with 12 bases fitting TRBD1. Germline CDR1 is SGHAT and CDR2 is FQDESV (reference sequence). CDR3 size: 18 residues. The J segment lost 4 bases and the V segment lost 4 bases, leaving 8 bases of the junction unmatched. CDR3 coding DNA: TGTGCCAGCAGCTCCGGGACAGGGGGCGCCTCCGGGGCCAACGTCCTGACTTTC. Its translation: CASSSGTGGASGANVLTF.

This chain uses TRBV6-5 with TRBJ2-5, with TRBD2 as a possible D gene (6 bases). The CDR3 is 14 amino acids. Germline V lookup: CDR1 MNHEY, CDR2 SVGAGI. The CDR3 sequence: CASKSGGNQETQYF. CDR3 nucleotide sequence: TGTGCGTCAAAAAGTGGGGGGAACCAAGAGACCCAGTACTTC.

This chain uses TRBV30 with TRBJ1-2, with 8 nucleotides matching TRBD1. V lost 3 bases to trimming and J lost 4 bases; unmatched junction nucleotides: 13. Germline V gene data show CDR1 as GTSNPN and CDR2 as SVGIG (reference sequence). The CDR3 totals 16 residues. CDR3 amino acids: CAWRGGRQGSTYGYTF. DNA of the CDR3: TGTGCCTGGAGAGGGGGGAGACAGGGGAGTACCTATGGCTACACCTTC.

This sequence joins TRBV5-1 and TRBJ2-7; 8 bases are shared with TRBD1. Germline V gene lookup returns CDR1 SGHRS and CDR2 YFSETQ. This CDR3 contains 14 residues. The ends lost 4 bases at V and 3 bases at J; junction bases unmatched: 6. The CDR3 sequence is CASSTRQGNYEQYF. CDR3 sequence (DNA): TGCGCCAGCAGCACCAGACAGGGGAACTACGAGCAGTACTTC.

This clone was picked up one time. J is TRBJ1-5 and V is TRBV7-2; D remains ambiguous. Looked up from germline, CDR1 is SGHTA and CDR2 is FQGNSA. With 1 base removed from V and 5 bases from J, the gap between germline ends came to 9 bases. The CDR3 is 14 amino acids. The DNA of the CDR3 is TGTGCCAGCAGCTTAGTGCAGGCCGATCAGCCCCAGCATTTT. Translated: CASSLVQADQPQHF.

V gene TRBV12-5 combines with J gene TRBJ1-1; possibly TRBD1 for D (5 bases). CDR1 is LGHNT, CDR2 FRNRAP, per germline. The CDR3 loop spans 14 amino acids. Trimming took 4 bases from V and 8 from J, leaving 17 bases between them. CDR3 residues: CASGWGGPETEAFF. CDR3 nucleotides: TGTGCTAGTGGTTGGGGCGGCCCCGAGACCGAAGCTTTCTTT.

This chain links TRBV5-1 with TRBJ2-7; possible D gene TRBD2, 6 bases. The V gene lost 0 bases and the J gene lost 2 bases, with 24 bases spanning the gap. Looked up from germline, CDR1 is SGHRS and CDR2 is YFSETQ. The CDR3 runs 19 residues. The CDR3, as DNA: TGCGCCAGCAGCTTGGTATCGATTACACAAGGCGGGAACCCCTACGAGCAGTACTTC. Protein product: CASSLVSITQGGNPYEQYF.

V is TRBV7-9 and J is TRBJ1-4; 7 nucleotides match TRBD1. Unmatched junction bases numbered 6, after V lost 1 base and J lost 4 bases. Germline V gene lookup returns CDR1 SEHNR and CDR2 FQNEAQ (reference sequence). This CDR3 has 16 amino acids. The CDR3 loop is CASSLGSGQRNEKLFF. CDR3 sequence (DNA): TGTGCCAGCAGCTTAGGATCGGGACAGCGTAATGAAAAACTGTTTTTT.

The chain links TRBV11-1 to TRBJ2-5; D is unclear. V shed 3 bases and J shed 5 bases, with 4 bases lying between them. Germline CDR1 and CDR2: SGHAT and FQDESV (reference sequence). The CDR3 consists of 11 residues. The CDR3 here is CASSFMETQYF. The CDR3 coding sequence is TGTGCCAGCAGCTTTATGGAGACCCAGTACTTC.

This clone was counted once. This chain uses TRBV6-6 with TRBJ1-1; D not certain. CDR1 is MNHNY and CDR2 is SVGAGI in the germline V gene (reference sequence). V shed 4 bases and J shed 0 bases, with 9 bases lying between them. This CDR3 has 14 residues. CDR3 region: CASSFPYLNTEAFF. DNA of the CDR3: TGTGCCAGCAGTTTCCCCTACCTGAACACTGAAGCTTTCTTT.